The clone carrying this TCR beta chain was recorded a few times. Its antigen is unidentified. These data originate in a study of T cell repertoires in aging, cancer and after chemotherapy. Study context: Over several months to years, re-sampled healthy donor repertoires clearly shared clones.

TCR beta rearrangements were amplified from peripheral blood genomic DNA. General study findings and limits: Compared with age-matched healthy donors, untreated hematological or solid cancer patients showed higher blood TCR clonality.

Germline V gene sequence: CDR1 DFQATT, CDR2 SNEGSKA (reference sequence). The CDR3 consists of 13 residues. A mixed TRB-A/B primer pool amplified rearranged TRB by multiplex touch-down PCR. TCRdb passed the multiplex PCR reads through MiXCR, listing each CDR3 protein once. The profile shows 9,500 to 11,000 distinct CDR3 sequences, under 30% of them singletons. Sequencing was performed on blood. The chain has TRBV20-1 and TRBJ2-3; D is perhaps TRBD1 (6 bases). This sequence originates from a human donor in good health. This CDR3 is CSYSGDGTDTQYF. The CDR3 nucleotides read TGCAGCTACTCAGGGGATGGTACAGATACGCAGTATTTT.